The sequence of this TCR beta chain was determined in a study of graft-versus-host responses after intestinal transplantation. Using immunoSEQ multiplex PCR, the repertoire was profiled, and TCRdb retains in-frame clones only, with some absent. The sample lists roughly 100,000 clones; 85% to 95% were seen once. About this clone: Its antigen is unknown.

CDR3 size: 17 residues. The germline V gene encodes CDR1 SGDLS and CDR2 YYNGEE. V lost 0 bases, J lost 5 bases, and 21 bases lay in between. The clonotype originates from a human donor who was the organ donor for an intestinal transplant. The chain recombines TRBV9 with TRBJ2-7, with D tentatively TRBD1 (5 bases). This specimen was unstimulated CD8+ T cells sorted from spleen or lymph node cells, taken before transplant. The CDR3 coding sequence is TGTGCCAGCAGCGTAGCCCGAACTACAGGCCCATGGGACGAGCAGTACTTC. It codes for CASSVARTTGPWDEQYF.